This T cell receptor (beta chain) is drawn from a study of shared clonotypes between healthy human individuals. All donors were Caucasian adults living in Nashville, Tennessee. For sorted subsets, about 190 ng DNA per replicate equaled 30,000 or so T cell genomes. The repertoire was sequenced with immunoSEQ multiplex PCR; TCRdb's copy has only in-frame clones and lacks some. This table has over a million clones, under 80% appearing once. V lost 3 bases, J lost 4 bases, and 7 bases stayed unmatched. CDR1 SGHRS and CDR2 YFSETQ come from the germline V gene. CDR3 length: 15 residues. This clonotype was sampled from a man aged 18 to 30 in good health. Source material: memory CD4+ T cells sorted from blood. Subset of the sample: CD45RA-negative fraction. The chain couples TRBV5-1 to TRBJ2-1, with 7 positions matching TRBD2. CDR3 residues: CASSSQAGVYNEQFF. The DNA of the CDR3 is TGCGCCAGCAGCTCCCAGGCGGGAGTATACAATGAGCAGTTCTTC. The variable domain in full, completed from reference TRBV5-1 and TRBJ2-1, reads KAGVTQTPRYLIKTRGQQVTLSCSPISGHRSVSWYQQTPGQGLQFLFEYFSETQRNKGNFPGRFSGRQFSNSRSEMNVSTLELGDSALYLCASSSQAGVYNEQFFGPGTRLTVL.